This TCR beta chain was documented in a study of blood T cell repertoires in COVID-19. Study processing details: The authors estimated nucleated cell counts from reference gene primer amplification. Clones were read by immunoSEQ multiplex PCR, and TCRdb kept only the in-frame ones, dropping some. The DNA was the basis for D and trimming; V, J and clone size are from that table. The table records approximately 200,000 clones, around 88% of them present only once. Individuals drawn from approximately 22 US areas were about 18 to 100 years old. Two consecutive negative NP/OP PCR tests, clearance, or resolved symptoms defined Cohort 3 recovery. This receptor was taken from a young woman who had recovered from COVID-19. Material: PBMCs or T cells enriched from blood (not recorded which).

The CDR3 nucleotides read TGTGCCAGCAAACCCAGGAATAGCAATCAGCCCCAGCATTTT. Its translation: CASKPRNSNQPQHF. V usage is TRBV9 and J usage is TRBJ1-5; the D is unclear. The CDR3 totals 14 residues. Germline V CDR1 and CDR2: SGDLS, YYNGEE. V lost 6 bases and J 0 bases, leaving 10 bases between the germline ends.